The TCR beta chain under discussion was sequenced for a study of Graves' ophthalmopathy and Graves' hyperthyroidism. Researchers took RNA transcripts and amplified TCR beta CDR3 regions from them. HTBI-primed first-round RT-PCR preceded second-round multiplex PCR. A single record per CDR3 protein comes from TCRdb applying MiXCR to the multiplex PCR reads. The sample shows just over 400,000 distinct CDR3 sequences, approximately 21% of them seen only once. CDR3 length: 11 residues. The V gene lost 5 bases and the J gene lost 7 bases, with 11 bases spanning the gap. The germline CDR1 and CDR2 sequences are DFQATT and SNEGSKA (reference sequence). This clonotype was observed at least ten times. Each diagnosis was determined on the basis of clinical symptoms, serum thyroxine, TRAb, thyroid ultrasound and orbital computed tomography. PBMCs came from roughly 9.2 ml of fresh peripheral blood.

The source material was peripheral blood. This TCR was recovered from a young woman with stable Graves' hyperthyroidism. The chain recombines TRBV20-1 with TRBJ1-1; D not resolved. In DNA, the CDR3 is TGCAGTGCTCCCGAAGTTAGTGAAGCTTTCTTT. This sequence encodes CSAPEVSEAFF.